This TCR beta chain stems from a study of T cells in Graves' hyperthyroidism and ophthalmopathy. Study conclusions and caveats: The model's output predicted ophthalmopathy at a median of 6.5 months prior to onset. Stable hyperthyroidism was separated from ophthalmopathy by a model based on 13 V-J features.

Template material for amplifying TCR beta CDR3 regions consisted of RNA transcripts. A first-round RT-PCR of the TCR CDR3 used the HTBI primer set. TCRdb called the multiplex PCR reads again in MiXCR, with one record for every CDR3 protein. The repertoire holds just under 750,000 distinct CDR3 sequences, with under 45% as singletons. In the case of this clonotype: Its antigen is not identified.

The germline V and J ends were trimmed by 7 bases and 1 base, with 22 bases remaining between them. The germline V gene encodes CDR1 SEHNR and CDR2 FQNEAQ (reference sequence). This CDR3 contains 17 residues. The V and J genes are TRBV7-9 and TRBJ1-2, with D perhaps matching TRBD1 (5 bases). The sequence was collected from a woman in her thirties or forties with Graves' hyperthyroidism. The sample comprised blood. CDR3 residues: CASTYLSGTARNYGYTF. As DNA, the CDR3 is TGTGCCAGCACCTACCTTTCCGGGACGGCCCGTAACTATGGCTACACCTTC.